A single sample is the source of the 8 T cell receptor beta chains below, sequenced in a study of monozygotic twins with inflammatory bowel disease. Following a re-call of the 5' RACE reads, TCRdb has one entry per CDR3 protein and lacks DNA. Here the sample table reports 110,000 to 150,000 distinct CDR3 sequences. Sequenced material: blood. The receptors were gathered from a human donor with ulcerative colitis or Crohn's disease, or a healthy co-twin of an affected twin (not recorded which).

The chain uses TRBV7-2 and TRBJ2-7; TCRdb gives TRBD2 as the D gene, but with no DNA this cannot be confirmed. The CDR3 sequence is 16 residues long. The V gene's germline CDR1 is SGHTA and CDR2 FQGNSA. The CDR3 reads CASSVGLAVPLYEQYF.

The chain uses TRBV5-1 and TRBJ1-1. Germline V gene sequence: CDR1 SGHRS, CDR2 YFSETQ. The CDR3 spans 16 residues. CDR3 loop: CASRRGGGRDVTEAFF.

The chain links TRBV7-3 to TRBJ2-1; there is no DNA to check the TCRdb D call of TRBD2. The CDR3 length is 16 residues. CDR1 and CDR2 from the germline V gene are SGHTA and FQGTGA. CDR3 sequence reads: CASSPSGREGQDEQFF.

The V gene is TRBV19, the J gene TRBJ1-6; TCRdb returns TRBD1, unconfirmable since there is no DNA. The CDR3 loop spans 15 amino acids. Germline V gene lookup returns CDR1 LNHDA and CDR2 SQIVND (reference sequence). CDR3: CATQGTAFFNSPLHF.

The chain links TRBV20-1 to TRBJ2-3; TCRdb lists TRBD2, though no DNA is available to test this call. Germline CDR1 reads DFQATT; CDR2 reads SNEGSKA (reference sequence). This CDR3 has 15 residues. The CDR3 region is CSADLGLAITDTQYF.

The rearrangement joins TRBV7-8 to TRBJ1-5; checking the TCRdb D call of TRBD1 is not possible without DNA. CDR3 length equals 14 residues. The germline V gene has CDR1 SGHVS and CDR2 FQNEAQ. CDR3 sequence reads: CASSSQGTLKPQHF.

This chain uses TRBV12-3 or TRBV12-4 with TRBJ2-1. The CDR3 has 15 residues. The CDR3 here is CASSIAGGVDNEQFF.

The chain has TRBV7-8 and TRBJ2-5; the D call of TRBD2 rests on TCRdb alone, since no DNA is present to check it. Germline V gene data show CDR1 as SGHVS and CDR2 as FQNEAQ. The CDR3 has 13 residues. The CDR3 protein is CASSLRRQETQYF.